This is a list of T cell receptor beta chains from one sample in a study of blood T cell repertoires in COVID-19. Assay used: immunoSEQ multiplex PCR; TCRdb lists only in-frame clones, some missing. Of 650,000 to 800,000 clones listed, over 80% are singletons. The sample comprised peripheral blood. These TCRs come from a woman aged 18-35 years with acute or convalescent COVID-19. Both conserved end residues are part of each CDR3. The D gene is left open where the match is weak. The size of a clone is reported for some rows only, either as once, few or many, or as a class for expanded clones.

abundance,j_gene,d_gene,v_gene,CDR3aa,CDR3nt
NA,TRBJ2-1,NA,TRBV6-5,CASSGGPGYNEQFF,TGTGCCAGCAGCGGGGGGCCCGGCTACAATGAGCAGTTCTTC
once,TRBJ1-4,NA,TRBV19,CASSITSTTNEKLFF,TGTGCCAGTAGTATAACGAGCACAACTAATGAAAAACTGTTTTTT
NA,TRBJ1-5,NA,TRBV19,CASSIVRGEEGQPQHF,TGTGCCAGTAGTATAGTAAGGGGAGAGGAGGGTCAGCCCCAGCATTTT
NA,TRBJ1-2,TRBD1,TRBV5-1,CASSWQGDGYGYTF,TGCGCCAGCAGCTGGCAGGGGGACGGCTATGGCTACACCTTC
NA,TRBJ1-1,NA,TRBV5-1,CASSPRVGTEAFF,TGCGCCAGCAGCCCGAGGGTAGGCACTGAAGCTTTCTTT
NA,TRBJ2-7,TRBD2,TRBV3-1/TRBV3-2,CASSPGTTYEQYF,TGTGCCAGCAGCCCCGGGACTACCTACGAGCAGTACTTC
NA,TRBJ1-6,NA,TRBV5-1,CASKSQSGLDSPLHF,TGCGCCAGCAAGTCCCAATCGGGGTTGGATTCACCCCTCCACTTT
NA,TRBJ1-1,TRBD1,TRBV10-2,CASSEWQGAVNTEAFF,TGCGCCAGCAGTGAGTGGCAGGGGGCAGTGAACACTGAAGCTTTCTTT
NA,TRBJ1-1,NA,TRBV18,CASSPPGRATEAFF,TGTGCCAGCTCGCCCCCTGGCAGGGCCACTGAAGCTTTCTTT
NA,TRBJ1-4,NA,TRBV7-8,CASSLARGTNEKLFF,TGTGCCAGCAGCTTAGCACGGGGTACTAATGAAAAACTGTTTTTT
NA,TRBJ1-2,NA,TRBV11-2,CASRSGVYGGYGYTF,TGTGCCAGCAGGTCTGGGGTGTACGGGGGCTATGGCTACACCTTC
few,TRBJ1-5,NA,TRBV5-1,CASSPGFLPNQPQHF,TGCGCCAGCAGCCCAGGATTCCTTCCTAATCAGCCCCAGCATTTT
NA,TRBJ1-1,NA,TRBV6-5,CASNLQGGAEAFF,TGTGCCAGCAACCTCCAGGGAGGGGCTGAAGCTTTCTTT
NA,TRBJ2-7,NA,TRBV29-1,CSVRTRDEQYF,TGCAGCGTTCGTACCCGGGACGAGCAGTACTTC
NA,TRBJ1-1,NA,TRBV5-8,CASPFGGTEAFF,TGTGCCAGCCCTTTCGGGGGGACTGAAGCTTTCTTT
NA,TRBJ2-1,NA,TRBV10-3,CAISERSEQFF,TGTGCCATCAGTGAGCGGAGTGAGCAGTTCTTC
once,TRBJ1-4,TRBD1,TRBV4-3,CASSQAGTGGEKLFF,TGCGCCAGCAGCCAAGCCGGGACAGGGGGTGAAAAACTGTTTTTT
once,TRBJ1-2,NA,TRBV4-3,CASSQEGGRYDPYGYTF,TGCGCCAGCAGCCAAGAGGGAGGACGGTATGACCCGTATGGCTACACCTTC
NA,TRBJ1-2,NA,TRBV29-1,CSTRAGRIGNGYTF,TGCAGTACACGAGCGGGGAGAATAGGAAATGGCTACACCTTC
few,TRBJ2-7,NA,TRBV27,CASSLWPGAYEQYF,TGTGCCAGCAGTTTATGGCCGGGGGCCTACGAGCAGTACTTC
NA,TRBJ1-2,NA,TRBV12-3/TRBV12-4,CASGIGSSGGYTF,TGTGCCAGCGGTATTGGCAGTTCAGGGGGCTACACCTTC
NA,TRBJ1-1,NA,TRBV4-1,CASSLPGWSVEAFF,TGCGCCAGCAGCCTACCGGGGTGGAGCGTCGAAGCTTTCTTT
few,TRBJ1-2,TRBD1,TRBV15,CATSPGTGYGYTF,TGTGCCACCAGTCCCGGGACAGGTTACGGCTACACCTTC
NA,TRBJ1-2,TRBD1,TRBV25-1,CASKHSGTDYGYTF,TGTGCCAGCAAACATTCGGGGACAGACTATGGCTACACCTTC
NA,TRBJ1-1,NA,TRBV13,CASSLTGEAFF,TGTGCCAGCAGCTTAACAGGGGAAGCTTTCTTT
NA,TRBJ2-5,TRBD2,TRBV9,CASSVGTSKETQYF,TGTGCCAGCAGCGTAGGGACTAGCAAGGAGACCCAGTACTTC
NA,TRBJ1-4,NA,TRBV19,CASSPGGHFAREKLFF,TGTGCCAGTAGTCCCGGAGGCCATTTTGCCCGTGAAAAACTGTTTTTT
NA,TRBJ1-3,NA,TRBV9,CASSVGGHGNTIYF,TGTGCCAGCAGCGTAGGGGGGCATGGAAACACCATATATTTT
once,TRBJ2-7,TRBD1,TRBV5-1,CASSPGTEIIYEQYF,TGCGCCAGCAGCCCCGGGACAGAAATAATCTACGAGCAGTACTTC
NA,TRBJ1-5,TRBD1,TRBV18,CASSLTTGGSNQPQHF,TGTGCCAGCTCACTAACGACAGGGGGTTCCAATCAGCCCCAGCATTTT
NA,TRBJ1-2,NA,TRBV19,CASSGQTTDVYGYTF,TGTGCCAGTAGTGGTCAGACAACTGACGTCTATGGCTACACCTTC
NA,TRBJ2-7,TRBD1,TRBV9,CASSPRDREYEQYF,TGTGCCAGCAGCCCGCGGGACAGGGAATACGAGCAGTACTTC
NA,TRBJ1-1,NA,TRBV4-2,CASSPSAGNTEAFF,TGTGCCAGCAGCCCCTCCGCGGGGAACACTGAAGCTTTCTTT
NA,TRBJ2-7,NA,TRBV20-1,CSARWAGEQYF,TGCAGTGCTAGGTGGGCTGGCGAGCAGTACTTC
few,TRBJ1-3,NA,TRBV21-1,CASSKLQGNTIYF,TGTGCCAGCAGCAAACTTCAGGGGAACACCATATATTTT
NA,TRBJ2-3,TRBD2,TRBV4-1,CASSQQGLATDTQYF,TGCGCCAGCAGCCAGCAGGGACTAGCGACAGATACGCAGTATTTT
NA,TRBJ2-5,TRBD2,TRBV7-9,CASSLLSPSGGALQETQYF,TGTGCCAGCAGCTTACTTTCCCCTAGCGGGGGGGCCCTCCAAGAGACCCAGTACTTC
NA,TRBJ1-4,NA,TRBV3-1/TRBV3-2,CASSQGGRLKLFF,TGTGCCAGCAGCCAAGGGGGCCGACTAAAACTGTTTTTT
NA,TRBJ2-1,TRBD2,TRBV28,CASSAAGGGGPEKFF,TGTGCCAGCAGCGCCGCCGGTGGGGGGGGACCGGAAAAATTCTTC
NA,TRBJ1-2,TRBD1,TRBV19,CASTTTRTGVYGYTF,TGTGCCAGTACCACTACCCGGACAGGGGTCTATGGCTACACCTTC
NA,TRBJ1-2,NA,TRBV10-3,CAISESNNGRLGYTF,TGTGCCATCAGTGAGTCAAATAACGGTCGCTTGGGCTACACCTTC